This TCR beta chain was captured by sequencing in a study of cytomegalovirus exposure and HLA in healthy donors. Whole-study results and caveats: Most TCR sequences proved rare, with some public TCRs found in many donors. TCR beta V- and J-gene trimming, according to a later analysis, was linked to a missense DCLRE1C variant.

13 Jbeta primers and 60 Vbeta primers were used for the PCR. Generated by immunoSEQ multiplex PCR, the TCRdb table keeps only in-frame clones and is missing some. The sample lists around 140,000 clones, approximately 80% seen once, with 0.75% to 0.95% in the top ten. Worth noting for this clone: Its antigen is unknown.

V was trimmed by 2 bases and J by 0 bases, leaving 15 bases between them. Germline V gene lookup returns CDR1 SGHAT and CDR2 FQNNGV. The CDR3 runs 17 residues. This clonotype originated in a woman aged 55-69 years in good health and CMV-seronegative. Sequencing input: PBMCs. The chain has TRBV11-2 and TRBJ2-3; D is unresolved. CDR3 sequence reads: CASSLFSVRKSTDTQYF. CDR3 coding DNA: TGTGCCAGCAGCTTATTCTCTGTCAGGAAAAGCACAGATACGCAGTATTTT. Combining the CDR3 with reference TRBV11-2 and TRBJ2-3 gives the whole variable domain EAGVAQSPRYKIIEKRQSVAFWCNPISGHATLYWYQQILGQGPKLLIQFQNNGVVDDSQLPKDRFSAERLKGVDSTLKIQPAKLEDSAVYLCASSLFSVRKSTDTQYFGPGTRLTVL.